The 20 T cell receptor beta chains in this list originate from one sample, sequenced in a study of post-analysis software for immune sequencing data. These receptors have no known antigen. Whole-study findings and limits: Controls showed lower frequencies than patients for several TRBV segments, and TRBV5-6, TRBV5-1 and TRBV20-1 were among these.

Carried by the TCR beta cDNA libraries were unique molecular identifiers. TCRdb reanalysed the PCR reads using MiXCR and keeps one entry per CDR3 protein. Among 650,000 to 850,000 distinct CDR3 sequences listed, approximately 50% were seen once. The specimen was blood. These receptors were obtained from a girl aged 10-17 years with multiple sclerosis.

The rearrangement joins TRBV12-3 or TRBV12-4 to TRBJ1-2, with a weak D call TRBD1 (5 bases). The CDR3 sequence is 13 residues long. V lost 4 bases, J lost 7 bases, and 13 bases lay in between. For the CDR3, the DNA is TGTGCCAGCAGTTCAGGCAGGGACCGTGGCTACACCTTC. As protein: CASSSGRDRGYTF.

The chain has TRBV5-1 and TRBJ1-4; D possibly corresponds to TRBD1 (5 bases). CDR1 SGHRS and CDR2 YFSETQ come from the germline V gene. The CDR3 contains 17 residues. Trimming took off 1 base at V and 0 bases at J, with 13 bases between the two ends. CDR3 sequence: CASSLSPGLATNEKLFF. In DNA, the CDR3 is TGCGCCAGCAGCTTGTCACCGGGACTGGCAACTAATGAAAAACTGTTTTTT.

This clonotype was counted only a few times. The chain is built from TRBV20-1 and TRBJ2-1; 8 bases fit TRBD2. V lost 4 bases and J lost 9; bases outside the gene matches: 8. The CDR3 extends over 13 amino acids. Germline V CDR1 and CDR2: DFQATT, SNEGSKA (reference sequence). CDR3 coding DNA: TGCAGTGCTACAACTAGCGGAGGGGGTGAGCAGTTCTTC. Translation: CSATTSGGGEQFF.

The rearrangement links TRBV12-3 or TRBV12-4 to TRBJ2-3; 7 nucleotides align to TRBD2. The CDR3 runs 15 residues. The junction had 13 bases not matched to a gene; V was cut back by 8 bases and J by 5 bases. The CDR3 here is CASRETSRNGDTQYF. The CDR3 DNA reads TGTGCCAGCCGAGAGACTAGCCGGAACGGAGATACGCAGTATTTT.

The V call is TRBV12-3 or TRBV12-4, the J call TRBJ2-7; the match to TRBD1 covers 8 bases. The assigned J gene may be wrong: the sequence end matches TRBJ2-5 better. The CDR3 is made up of 14 amino acids. CDR3 DNA: TGTGCCAGCAGTTTACGGACAGGGATAGAGACCCAGTACTTC. This codes for CASSLRTGIETQYF.

This chain connects TRBV29-1 to TRBJ2-3; the D is unclear. Germline V gives CDR1 SQVTM, CDR2 ANQGSEA. V shed 1 base and J shed 9 bases, with 8 bases lying between them. The CDR3 runs 11 residues. CDR3 protein: CSVEVHSTQYF. In nucleotides, the CDR3 is TGCAGCGTTGAAGTACATTCGACGCAGTATTTT.

The chain combines TRBV7-6 with TRBJ2-5, with TRBD1 matching over 7 bases. Trimming at V came to 3 bases and at J to 1 base, leaving 2 bases not matched to a gene. CDR1 is SGHVS and CDR2 is FNYEAQ in the germline V gene. The CDR3 runs 14 residues. CDR3 nucleotides: TGTGCCAGCAGCTTTACAGGGGTCCAAGAGACCCAGTACTTC. It yields the protein CASSFTGVQETQYF.

The chain links TRBV10-3 to TRBJ1-2, with D perhaps matching TRBD1 (6 bases). The CDR3 sequence is 14 residues long. V lost 0 bases and J 3 bases, leaving 8 bases between the germline ends. CDR1 and CDR2 (germline): ENHRY, SYGVKD. The CDR3 region is CAISESGGDYGYTF. In DNA, the CDR3 is TGTGCCATCAGTGAGTCGGGGGGCGACTATGGCTACACCTTC.

This clonotype was counted between two and nine times. The chain uses TRBV6-1 and TRBJ1-2; D remains unclear. The length of the CDR3 is 18 residues. The germline V and J ends were trimmed by 2 bases and 2 bases, with 21 bases remaining between them. CDR1 is MNHNS and CDR2 is SASEGT in the germline V gene. The CDR3 bases are TGTGCCAGCAGTGAAAGTATCATAGGGTCCCCTCCAAACTATGGCTACACCTTC. Its translation: CASSESIIGSPPNYGYTF.

V gene TRBV5-6 combines with J gene TRBJ1-4; 8 bases align to TRBD1. Germline V lookup: CDR1 SGHDT, CDR2 YYEEEE. V gave up 2 bases and J gave up 6 bases; unmatched junction bases: 9. This CDR3 has 16 residues. This chain's CDR3 is CASSLKWTGMDEKLFF. The CDR3 region has the DNA TGTGCCAGCAGCTTAAAGTGGACAGGGATGGATGAAAAACTGTTTTTT. The whole variable domain, filled in from reference TRBV5-6 and TRBJ1-4, reads DAGVTQSPTHLIKTRGQQVTLRCSPKSGHDTVSWYQQALGQGPQFIFQYYEEEERQRGNFPDRFSGHQFPNYSSELNVNALLLGDSALYLCASSLKWTGMDEKLFFGSGTQLSVL.

A word on this clonotype: The germline gene is not matched at one end of the junction; a read error may be the cause. The chain joins TRBV5-1 to TRBJ2-7; D is undetermined. The CDR3 is 13 residues long. Per the germline V gene, CDR1 is SGHRS and CDR2 is YFSETQ. CDR3: CASSYGGFYGQYF. CDR3 sequence (DNA): TGCGCCAGCAGCTACGGCGGATTCTACGGGCAGTACTTC.

The gene calls are TRBV20-1 and TRBJ2-4; 9 bases are a match to TRBD2. The DNA matches TRBJ2-7 better at its end, which makes the J call doubtful. The CDR3 spans 14 residues. Per germline, CDR1 DFQATT and CDR2 SNEGSKA (reference sequence). This CDR3 reads CSVPTSGEFYEQYF. The CDR3 nucleotides are TGCAGTGTTCCGACTAGCGGTGAATTCTACGAGCAGTACTTC.

In regard to this clonotype: The germline gene is not matched at one end of the junction; a read error may be the cause. The V gene is TRBV5-1, the J gene TRBJ2-7, with D maybe TRBD1 (5 bases). The CDR3 runs 16 residues. Germline V CDR1 and CDR2: SGHRS, YFSETQ. In nucleotides, the CDR3 is TGCGTCAGCAGCTTGGCCGTGTTAGGGGTTTCCTACGAGCAGTACTTC. This encodes CVSSLAVLGVSYEQYF.

The chain is built from TRBV5-1 and TRBJ1-2; 7 bases are a match to TRBD1. V was pared by 4 bases and J by 7 bases, with 7 bases of the junction left unmatched. The CDR3 consists of 13 residues. Germline V gene sequence: CDR1 SGHRS, CDR2 YFSETQ. The CDR3 region is CASSLTGDSGYTF. The CDR3 DNA reads TGCGCCAGCAGCCTAACAGGGGACTCTGGCTACACCTTC.

This clonotype has only a few counts. The rearrangement uses TRBV29-1 and TRBJ2-7; D gene ambiguous. Deletions cut 4 bases from V and 0 bases from J, with 10 bases between. The CDR3 spans 13 residues. Germline CDR1 SQVTM, CDR2 ANQGSEA. The CDR3 nucleotides are TGCAGCGTTGTATCCGGAAACTCCTACGAGCAGTACTTC. Residues: CSVVSGNSYEQYF.

V usage is TRBV7-8 and J usage is TRBJ2-3; no clear D gene. The germline V gene encodes CDR1 SGHVS and CDR2 FQNEAQ. V was trimmed by 0 bases and J by 2 bases, leaving 9 bases between them. The length of the CDR3 is 15 residues. The CDR3 DNA sequence: TGTGCCAGCAGCTTAGCCCGGCCCAACACAGATACGCAGTATTTT. It codes for CASSLARPNTDTQYF.

This chain connects TRBV5-1 to TRBJ2-1; D remains unclear. In germline, CDR1 is SGHRS, CDR2 YFSETQ. V dropped 5 bases and J dropped 6 bases, with 6 bases sitting between them. The CDR3 totals 11 residues. CDR3: CASRWSNEQFF. CDR3 nucleotide sequence: TGCGCCAGCAGGTGGAGCAATGAGCAGTTCTTC.

The rearrangement uses TRBV6-5 and TRBJ2-2, with unresolved D. The ends were cut back, 9 bases at V and 6 bases at J, with 17 bases in the middle. This CDR3 has 14 amino acids. Germline V lookup: CDR1 MNHEY, CDR2 SVGAGI. The CDR3 loop reads CASREPTASGELFF. CDR3 nucleotides: TGTGCCAGTCGTGAACCGACGGCCTCCGGGGAGCTGTTTTTT.

This chain links TRBV27 with TRBJ2-1, with D possibly being TRBD2 (6 bases). This CDR3 has 16 residues. Germline CDR1 is MNHEY and CDR2 is SMNVEV (reference sequence). Trimming cost V 5 bases and J 5 bases, with 19 bases left between them. The chain's CDR3 is CASSPLRDLSNNEQFF. CDR3 nucleotides: TGTGCCAGCAGTCCCCTCCGGGACTTGAGCAACAATGAGCAGTTCTTC.

The chain combines TRBV5-1 with TRBJ2-3, with 8 bases lining up with TRBD2. Germline CDR1 reads SGHRS; CDR2 reads YFSETQ. The CDR3 extends over 15 amino acids. J lost 1 base, V lost 4 bases, and 5 bases had no gene match. The CDR3 loop reads CASSISGSRTDTQYF. CDR3 sequence (DNA): TGCGCCAGCAGCATAAGCGGGAGCCGCACAGATACGCAGTATTTT.